These T cell receptor beta chains were read from a single sample in a study of T and B cells in COVID-19 patients. MiXCR, run by TCRdb on the multiplex PCR reads, gives a single entry per CDR3 protein. Of 3,800 or so distinct CDR3 sequences listed, 22% are singletons. Input material: blood. The receptors stem from a human donor with active COVID-19. CDR3s include the opening cysteine and the closing phenylalanine or tryptophan. The D gene is left open where the match is weak. Clone size is stated in some rows and not others, as once, few, many or a class when expanded.

D | size | J | V | DNA | CDR3
TRBD2 | many | TRBJ2-7 | TRBV7-9 | TGTGCCAGCAGCCCCCGGACTAGCGAATACGAGCAGTACTTC | CASSPRTSEYEQYF
TRBD1 | large | TRBJ2-7 | TRBV19 | TGTGCCAGTAGCCCCCGACGGGACAGGGCCTACGAGCAGTACTTC | CASSPRRDRAYEQYF
. | medium-sized | TRBJ2-4 | TRBV6-2/TRBV6-3 | TGTGCCAGCAGTTCCCTTCTCCTAGCCAAAAACATTCAGTACTTC | CASSSLLLAKNIQYF
TRBD2 | once | TRBJ2-3 | TRBV29-1 | TGCAGCGTACCTGGGACTAGCGGTCAGAGCACAGATACGCAGTATTTT | CSVPGTSGQSTDTQYF
TRBD1 | . | TRBJ1-5 | TRBV6-2/TRBV6-3 | TGTGCCAACAGTTCCCCAGGGGGGATTAGCAATCAGCCCCAGCATTTT | CANSSPGGISNQPQHF
. | few | TRBJ2-2 | TRBV12-3/TRBV12-4 | TGTGCCAGCAGCCGACAGGGAGGCACCGGGGAGCTGTTTTTT | CASSRQGGTGELFF
. | . | TRBJ2-7 | TRBV28 | TGTGCCAGCAGTTCTTGGATGAGTTTCCGGGACCCCAGCTCCTACGAGCAGTACTTC | CASSSWMSFRDPSSYEQYF
. | large | TRBJ2-3 | TRBV29-1 | TGCAGCGCCATCCGGGACGACGGTCCTGATACGCAGTATTTT | CSAIRDDGPDTQYF
TRBD1 | . | TRBJ1-3 | TRBV7-2 | TGTGCCAGCAGCTTCAGAAGTCCCGGGACAGGGCCGGACACCATATATTTT | CASSFRSPGTGPDTIYF
. | medium-sized | TRBJ2-7 | TRBV11-1 | TGTGCCAGCAGCCGAGACTCCCCGACCTACGAGCAGTACTTC | CASSRDSPTYEQYF
. | few | TRBJ2-7 | TRBV19 | TGTGCCAGTCAAACAGGAGCCGAGCAGTACTTC | CASQTGAEQYF
TRBD1 | medium-sized | TRBJ2-5 | TRBV6-5 | TGTGCCAGCAGTTTAGACAGGGCAGAGACCCAGTACTTC | CASSLDRAETQYF
TRBD2 | medium-sized | TRBJ2-3 | TRBV12-3/TRBV12-4 | TGTGCCAGCAGTTTAGCGGGAGGGAGAGATACGCAGTATTTT | CASSLAGGRDTQYF
. | . | TRBJ2-1 | TRBV11-2 | TGTGCCAGCAGCTTAAGCAGGAACAATGAGCAGTTCTTC | CASSLSRNNEQFF
. | . | TRBJ1-6 | TRBV21-1 | TGTGCCAGCAGCATCCCCTGCGGGAGGCTCACTAATTCACCCCTCCACTTT | CASSIPCGRLTNSPLHF
TRBD1 | . | TRBJ2-1 | TRBV11-1 | TGTGCCAGCAGCTTAGCAGTAGGGACAGGGGAAGCGAATGAGCAGTTCTTC | CASSLAVGTGEANEQFF
. | . | TRBJ1-1 | TRBV20-1 | TGCAGTGCTAGTGGTAACGGGGGAGCTTTCTTT | CSASGNGGAFF
. | medium-sized | TRBJ1-1 | TRBV30 | TGTGCCTCGCCGGGCAGACTGAACACTGAAGCTTTCTTT | CASPGRLNTEAFF
. | medium-sized | TRBJ1-2 | TRBV6-5 | TGTGCCAGCAGTACGGGGGGATCTAACTATGGCTACACCTTC | CASSTGGSNYGYTF
TRBD2 | medium-sized | TRBJ2-7 | TRBV6-2/TRBV6-3 | TGTGCCAGCAGTTCCTTACGGGAGGCTCCCTACGAGCAGTACTTC | CASSSLREAPYEQYF
TRBD2 | . | TRBJ2-2 | TRBV5-1 | TGCGCCAGCAGCCGACTAGCGGGAGCTTCAAGCTACACCGGGGAGCTGTTTTTT | CASSRLAGASSYTGELFF
. | few | TRBJ2-1 | TRBV11-2 | TGTGCCAGCAGTCCTCTTGCGAGGGTACGGCAGTTCTTC | CASSPLARVRQFF
. | medium-sized | TRBJ2-3 | TRBV18 | TGTGCCAGCTCACCGAGGCCCCGCCAAGATACGCAGTATTTT | CASSPRPRQDTQYF
. | . | TRBJ1-2 | TRBV6-1 | TGTGCCAGCCCCCCTGCTAGGGGATCGGGATATGGCTACACCTTC | CASPPARGSGYGYTF
. | few | TRBJ1-1 | TRBV12-3/TRBV12-4 | TGTGCCAGCAGTTTAGGGGCAGGTCGAAGGGGCACTGAAGCTTTCTTT | CASSLGAGRRGTEAFF
TRBD2 | medium-sized | TRBJ2-3 | TRBV6-2/TRBV6-3 | TGTGCCATCAATGGACTAGCCGGAGATACGCAGTATTTT | CAINGLAGDTQYF
TRBD1 | . | TRBJ1-5 | TRBV12-3/TRBV12-4 | TGTGCCAGCAGTTCAGGGGGTGGGAGCAATCAGCCCCAGCATTTT | CASSSGGGSNQPQHF
. | medium-sized | TRBJ1-2 | TRBV6-1 | TGTGCCAGCATGCGCCAGGGTATCTATGGCTACACCTTC | CASMRQGIYGYTF
. | . | TRBJ1-1 | TRBV7-6 | TGTGCCAGCAGCTTACTGACGGAGAACACTGAAGCTTTCTTT | CASSLLTENTEAFF
. | large | TRBJ2-3 | TRBV19 | TGTGCCAGTAGAACTTGGCAAGCAGATACGCAGTATTTT | CASRTWQADTQYF
. | medium-sized | TRBJ2-1 | TRBV6-5 | TGTGCCAGCAGTTATCGGGTAGGGAACAATGAGCAGTTCTTC | CASSYRVGNNEQFF
. | many | TRBJ2-1 | TRBV12-3/TRBV12-4 | TGTGCCAGCAGTCACACCCGCGGGTCCGACAACAATGAGCAGTTCTTC | CASSHTRGSDNNEQFF
TRBD1 | . | TRBJ2-2 | TRBV7-2 | TGTGCCAGCAGCCGGTCCCGGGACAGGGTTAAGAACACCGGGGAGCTGTTTTTT | CASSRSRDRVKNTGELFF
. | large | TRBJ2-2 | TRBV19 | TGTGCCAGTAGTATCTTAGCATTTAACACCGGGGAGCTGTTTTTT | CASSILAFNTGELFF
. | . | TRBJ2-2 | TRBV29-1 | TGCAGCGCTGGGGAGGCGGCCGGGGAGCTGTTTTTT | CSAGEAAGELFF
. | few | TRBJ1-5 | TRBV20-1 | TGCAGTGCTAGAGGCAGGTTCATGAGTAGCAATCAGCCCCAGCATTTT | CSARGRFMSSNQPQHF
TRBD1 | medium-sized | TRBJ2-3 | TRBV6-5 | TGTGCCAGTCGGGACAGGGTCACAGATACGCAGTATTTT | CASRDRVTDTQYF
. | few | TRBJ1-5 | TRBV20-1 | TGCAGTGCTTCCAGGATCCCAGGGCCCCAGCATTTT | CSASRIPGPQHF
. | medium-sized | TRBJ1-1 | TRBV6-1 | TGTGCCAGCTCGGACACTGAAGCTTTCTTT | CASSDTEAFF
. | . | TRBJ2-1 | TRBV7-9 | TGTGCCAGCAGCTTAAAATACAATGAGCAGTTCTTC | CASSLKYNEQFF
TRBD1 | medium-sized | TRBJ1-4 | TRBV6-1 | TGTGCCAGCAGTGAAGTCGGGGGTGGACAGGGCGTGAAAAAACTGTTTTTT | CASSEVGGGQGVKKLFF
TRBD1 | . | TRBJ2-1 | TRBV29-1 | TGCAGCGCTAGCCCGGGACAGAGCTCCTACAATGAGCAGTTCTTC | CSASPGQSSYNEQFF
. | medium-sized | TRBJ2-2 | TRBV12-3/TRBV12-4 | TGTGCCAGCAGTTTAGTCGCGATTTTCAACGGGGAGTTGTTTTTT | CASSLVAIFNGELFF
. | medium-sized | TRBJ2-2 | TRBV7-2 | TGTGCCAGCAGCTTCCCGCACATCAACACCGGGGAGCTGTTTTTT | CASSFPHINTGELFF
TRBD2 | . | TRBJ2-7 | TRBV30 | TGTGCCTGGGGCTCTACTAGCGGGAGGACGGCATACGAGCAGTACTTC | CAWGSTSGRTAYEQYF